This TCR beta chain emerged from a study of shared clonotypes between healthy human individuals (dated by TCRdb to about 2020). Notes on the research overall: Three men and two women, aged 18 to 49 years, made up the cohort. Per donor, leukapheresis produced somewhere between about 0.94 and 10 billion PBMCs. Different laboratories and diverse techniques were used to prepare libraries and sequence TCR repertoires, to increase sequencing depth and limit assay-specific biases. To estimate repertoire size and how much clonotypes are shared between individuals, the study performed deep sequencing of blood TCR repertoires from roughly five healthy adults. For each donor, CD4 naive and CD4 memory were each run on three plates, CD8 naive on two plates, and CD8 memory on one plate.

TCR CDR3 regions were amplified from genomic DNA by multiplex PCR using the deep immunoSEQ assay. Extracted genomic DNA from each cell subset was spread evenly across all wells of several immunoSEQ 96-well plates, with each plate serving as a replicate. Each replicate PCR for sorted subsets received 150 to 250 ng genomic DNA, equal to some 32,000 T cell genomes. The purified libraries were quantified using a Qubit 3.0 fluorometer, sized with a Bioanalyzer 2100, and then quantified again using the KAPA Library Quantification kit. Every immunoSEQ 96-well plate was sequenced on a dedicated single-read 150-cycle Illumina NextSeq 550 flow cell. Turning to the authors' computational methods: Because the immunoSEQ output included only junctional sequences and no quality scores, the filtering could not be the same as the filtering used for full-length reads. Sequences were annotated with PyIR, a Python wrapper for IgBLAST v1.9, using IMGT germline references to assign V/J genes and CDR3. Reads were filtered out if the reads had weak V/J assignments (E-value above 1e-6), no CDR3, stop codons, out-of-frame junctions, or ambiguous translated residues. V3J clonotypes were defined by identical inferred V gene, J gene, and CDR3 amino acid sequence. The percentage overlap between two repertoires was calculated by dividing the number of shared unique clonotypes by the size of the smaller repertoire. Richness of each repertoire was evaluated using RTK rarefaction, the Chao1 estimator, and Recon v2.1 estimates of unobserved clonotypes. Generation probabilities were computed with OLGA for all TCRbeta clonotypes obtained by the gDNA method from a few donors. TCRdb holds this immuneACCESS table with in-frame rearrangements only. Some clones are missing; in checked studies, unresolved V genes explain under half, and the rest has no known cause. D and trimming come from the DNA, and the V and J calls and clone size come from that table. This sample has about 2.1 million clones in its table, and under 95% of those were observed once. Of the sample, under 2% falls within the top ten clones.

Results and caveats for the whole study, not just this receptor: Based on pairwise subsampling, the degree of clonotype sharing among donors was expected to be affected by sequencing depth. Even with the large sequencing depth, rarefaction of the sorted-subset datasets indicated that sequencing was incomplete. Approximately 4.8% of naive CD4, around 4% of naive CD8, around 2.3% of memory CD4, and 0.4% of memory CD8 clonotypes were shared across several donors. Naive subsets generally had larger estimated clonotype richness than memory subsets did. Because the study included a small number of donors, the genetic and exposure-history diversity represented was limited. Higher generation probabilities were observed for clonotypes shared by all four sorted-subset donors than for non-shared clonotypes. Sampling was restricted to blood, and TCR repertoires in tissue are likely to differ from TCR repertoires in blood.

The germline V gene provides CDR1 MGHRA and CDR2 YSYEKL. The CDR3 runs 15 amino acids, cysteine and phenylalanine included. Only the CDR3 DNA is retained, 45 bases long and in frame from the first base. V gives up 1 base and J gives up 4 bases, and the segment between their germline ends measures 10 bases. A few counts support this clone. Its antigen remains unidentified. No clone much larger than this one lies a single base away; base qualities are absent. CD8 naive samples consisted of CD45RO-negative cells that were positively selected for CCR7, yielding a CD45RA+CCR7+ population without TemRA cells. The donors were healthy, HIV-negative adults who had no recently reported acute infections or vaccinations. Every donor was a Caucasian adult living in Nashville, Tennessee, USA. Blood was collected by leukapheresis, and PBMCs were isolated by Ficoll-Histopaque density gradient centrifugation and then cryopreserved in liquid nitrogen vapor phase. Purity and quantity of every magnetically sorted T cell population were checked by analytical flow cytometry. From each sorted fraction, genomic DNA was isolated and quantified by UV absorbance on a Nanodrop 2000c.

The source material was naive CD8+ T cells from PBMCs. The cell subset or site label on this specimen signifies: CD45RA+CCR7+. The chain is assembled from TRBV4-1 and TRBJ2-2; the D gene remains uncertain. This receptor was taken from a man between 18 and 35 years old in good health. Some clones in this sample may be carry-over from other donors' samples. The CDR3 reads CASSQVARSTGELFF. The DNA reads TGCGCCAGCAGCCAAGTCGCCAGGAGCACCGGGGAGCTGTTTTTT.